This TCR beta chain was sequenced in a study of T cells in tuberculosis. Time point defined: new active TB diagnosis, blood taken before or within 7 days of starting treatment. Study observations and caveats: Shorter CDR3-alpha in active tuberculosis partly drove smaller distances.

Points on this clone: Its target is not known.

This CDR3 has 14 amino acids. The junction had 5 bases not matched to a gene; V was cut back by 4 bases and J by 5 bases. Germline V gene lookup returns CDR1 MNHEY and CDR2 SVGAGI. Libraries were prepared by immunoSEQ multiplex PCR; TCRdb keeps only in-frame clonotypes and omits some of them. Of over 25,000 clones in the sample, about 91% were seen once. The material was PBMCs, obtained at tuberculosis diagnosis. This chain joins TRBV6-5 and TRBJ2-3; 8 bases agree with TRBD2. This sequence originates from an adult with tuberculosis. CDR3 loop: CASSWRGERDTQYF. The CDR3 DNA is TGTGCCAGCAGTTGGCGGGGGGAGAGAGATACGCAGTATTTT.